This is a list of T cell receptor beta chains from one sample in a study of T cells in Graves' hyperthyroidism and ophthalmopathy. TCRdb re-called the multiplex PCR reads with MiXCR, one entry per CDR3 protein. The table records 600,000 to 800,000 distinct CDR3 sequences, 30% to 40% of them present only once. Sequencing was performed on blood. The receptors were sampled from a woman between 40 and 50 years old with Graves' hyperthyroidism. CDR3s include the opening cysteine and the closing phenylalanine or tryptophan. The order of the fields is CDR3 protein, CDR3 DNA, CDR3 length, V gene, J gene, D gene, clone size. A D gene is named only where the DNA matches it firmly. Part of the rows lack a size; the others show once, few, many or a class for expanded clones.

CASSLAGSPPAFF	TGTGCCAGCAGCTTGGCAGGAAGTCCACCAGCTTTCTTT	13	TRBV5-8	TRBJ1-1	NA	few
CASSLRWAGYTF	TGTGCCAGCAGCTTGCGATGGGCTGGCTACACCTTC	12	TRBV5-6	TRBJ1-2	NA	many
CASSPFQEPNYGYTF	TGTGCCAGCAGCCCCTTTCAGGAGCCTAACTATGGCTACACCTTC	15	TRBV7-2	TRBJ1-2	NA	many
CASSEELGPDTQYF	TGTGCCAGCAGTGAAGAACTAGGCCCTGATACGCAGTATTTT	14	TRBV2	TRBJ2-3	NA	NA
CASSPRGLSNQPQHF	TGTGCCAGCAGCCCCAGGGGGCTGAGCAATCAGCCCCAGCATTTT	15	TRBV7-2	TRBJ1-5	TRBD1	many
CASSYGITKEQYF	TGTGCCAGCAGCTATGGGATAACTAAAGAGCAGTACTTC	13	TRBV14	TRBJ2-7	NA	NA
CASSQDRSGSNEQYF	TGCGCCAGCAGCCAAGATCGCAGCGGGTCGAACGAGCAGTACTTC	15	TRBV4-3	TRBJ2-7	NA	NA
CASSFFHRGAGELFF	TGTGCCAGCAGTTTCTTTCACAGGGGGGCCGGGGAGCTGTTTTTT	15	TRBV12-3/TRBV12-4	TRBJ2-2	TRBD1	NA
CAISELFRAPNTEAFF	TGTGCCATCAGTGAGCTTTTTCGGGCCCCCAACACTGAAGCTTTCTTT	16	TRBV10-3	TRBJ1-1	NA	many
CASARLAGPLYEQYF	TGTGCCAGCGCCAGACTAGCGGGGCCCCTCTACGAGCAGTACTTC	15	TRBV12-3/TRBV12-4	TRBJ2-7	TRBD2	many
CASSLERSYGYTF	TGTGCCAGCAGTTTGGAGAGATCCTATGGCTACACCTTC	13	TRBV12-3/TRBV12-4	TRBJ1-2	NA	many
CASSSGQPGNTIYF	TGTGCCAGCAGCTCGGGACAGCCTGGAAACACCATATATTTT	14	TRBV7-2	TRBJ1-3	TRBD1	many
CASSYGGPQHF	TGTGCCAGCAGTTATGGCGGGCCCCAGCATTTT	11	TRBV6-6	TRBJ1-5	NA	few
CASSQTPGQGGEKLFF	TGCGCCAGCAGCCAAACTCCGGGACAGGGAGGTGAAAAACTGTTTTTT	16	TRBV4-1	TRBJ1-4	TRBD1	few
CSADVRGLGTEAFF	TGCAGCGCTGATGTCCGGGGTTTGGGGACTGAAGCTTTCTTT	14	TRBV29-1	TRBJ1-1	NA	NA
CANQEGASTDTQYF	TGTGCCAACCAAGAGGGTGCCTCCACAGATACGCAGTATTTT	14	TRBV10-3	TRBJ2-3	NA	NA
CASSLGPDHKSSGANVLTF	TGTGCCAGCAGCTTAGGCCCCGACCACAAAAGCTCTGGGGCCAACGTCCTGACTTTC	19	TRBV7-9	TRBJ2-6	NA	few